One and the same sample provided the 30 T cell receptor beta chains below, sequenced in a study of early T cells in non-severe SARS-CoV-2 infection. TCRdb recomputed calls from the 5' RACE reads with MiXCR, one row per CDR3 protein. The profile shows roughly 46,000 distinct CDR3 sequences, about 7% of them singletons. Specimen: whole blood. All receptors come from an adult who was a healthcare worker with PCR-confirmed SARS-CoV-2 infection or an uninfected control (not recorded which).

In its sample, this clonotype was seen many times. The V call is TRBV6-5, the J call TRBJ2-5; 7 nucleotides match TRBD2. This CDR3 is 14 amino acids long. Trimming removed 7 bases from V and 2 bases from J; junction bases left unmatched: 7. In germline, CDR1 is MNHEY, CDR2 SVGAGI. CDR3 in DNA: TGTGCCAGCACTCCGGGACTACCGCAAGAGACCCAGTACTTC. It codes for CASTPGLPQETQYF.

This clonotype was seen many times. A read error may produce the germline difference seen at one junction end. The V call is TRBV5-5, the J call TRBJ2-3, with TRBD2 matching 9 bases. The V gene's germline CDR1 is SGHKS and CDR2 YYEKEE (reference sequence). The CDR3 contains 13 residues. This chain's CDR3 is CASSPGPSGGINF. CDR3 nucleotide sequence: TGTGCCAGCAGCCCCGGTCCCAGCGGGGGGATAAATTTT.

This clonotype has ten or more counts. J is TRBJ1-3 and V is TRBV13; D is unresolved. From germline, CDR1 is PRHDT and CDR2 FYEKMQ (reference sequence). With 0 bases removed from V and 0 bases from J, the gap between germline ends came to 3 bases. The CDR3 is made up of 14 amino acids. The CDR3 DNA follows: TGTGCCAGCAGCTTAGGTAACTCTGGAAACACCATATATTTT. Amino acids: CASSLGNSGNTIYF.

CDR3 sequence reads: CASSLAGIGNQPQHF. CDR3 nucleotide sequence: TGTGCCAGCAGCTTGGCGGGTATCGGCAATCAGCCCCAGCATTTT. The chain combines TRBV5-6 with TRBJ1-5; unclear D gene. Trimming removed 0 bases at V and 2 bases at J, with 9 bases between. The germline V gene has CDR1 SGHDT and CDR2 YYEEEE. The CDR3 extends over 15 amino acids.

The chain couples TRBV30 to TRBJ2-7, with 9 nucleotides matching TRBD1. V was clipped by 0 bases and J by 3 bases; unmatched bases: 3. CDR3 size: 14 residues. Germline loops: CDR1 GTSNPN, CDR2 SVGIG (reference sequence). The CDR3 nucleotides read TGTGCCTGGAGTGTAGGACAGGGGCTCTACGAGCAGTACTTC. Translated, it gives CAWSVGQGLYEQYF. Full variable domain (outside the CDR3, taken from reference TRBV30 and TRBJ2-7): SQTIHQWPATLVQPVGSPLSLECTVEGTSNPNLYWYRQAAGRGLQLLFYSVGIGQISSEVPQNLSASRPQDRQFILSSKKLLLSDSGFYLCAWSVGQGLYEQYFGPGTRLTVT.

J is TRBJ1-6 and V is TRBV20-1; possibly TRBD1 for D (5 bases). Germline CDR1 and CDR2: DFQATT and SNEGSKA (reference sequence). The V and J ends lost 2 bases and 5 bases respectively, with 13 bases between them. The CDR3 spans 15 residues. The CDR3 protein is CSARWDDSHNSPLHF. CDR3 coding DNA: TGCAGTGCTAGATGGGACGATTCGCATAATTCACCCCTCCACTTT.

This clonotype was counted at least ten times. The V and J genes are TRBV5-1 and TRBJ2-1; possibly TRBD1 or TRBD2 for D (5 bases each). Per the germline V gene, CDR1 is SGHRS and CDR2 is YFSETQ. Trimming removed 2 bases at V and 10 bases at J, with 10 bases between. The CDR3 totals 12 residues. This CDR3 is CASSFLGDEQFF. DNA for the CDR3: TGCGCCAGCAGCTTCTTGGGGGACGAGCAGTTCTTC.

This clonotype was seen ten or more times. The CDR3 protein is CASSYPRLAGDNEQFF. The DNA for the CDR3 is TGTGCCAGCAGTTATCCTCGACTAGCGGGGGACAATGAGCAGTTCTTC. The rearrangement joins TRBV6-2 or TRBV6-3 to TRBJ2-1; 12 nucleotides match TRBD2. The junction had 5 bases not matched to a gene; V was cut back by 3 bases and J by 5 bases. The CDR3 length is 16 residues. The V gene's germline CDR1 is MNHEY and CDR2 SVGEGT.

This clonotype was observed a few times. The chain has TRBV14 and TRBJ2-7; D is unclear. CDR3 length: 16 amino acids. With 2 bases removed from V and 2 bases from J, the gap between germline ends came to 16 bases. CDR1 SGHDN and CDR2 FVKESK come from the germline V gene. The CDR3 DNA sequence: TGTGCCAGCAGCCAATTGGTCCGAGGAACGCCCTACGAGCAGTACTTC. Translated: CASSQLVRGTPYEQYF.

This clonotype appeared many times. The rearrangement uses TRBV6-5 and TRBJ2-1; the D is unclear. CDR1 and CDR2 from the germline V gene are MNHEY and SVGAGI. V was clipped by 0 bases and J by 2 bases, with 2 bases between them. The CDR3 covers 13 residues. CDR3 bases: TGTGCCAGCAGTTACTCGCCCTACAATGAGCAGTTCTTC. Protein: CASSYSPYNEQFF.

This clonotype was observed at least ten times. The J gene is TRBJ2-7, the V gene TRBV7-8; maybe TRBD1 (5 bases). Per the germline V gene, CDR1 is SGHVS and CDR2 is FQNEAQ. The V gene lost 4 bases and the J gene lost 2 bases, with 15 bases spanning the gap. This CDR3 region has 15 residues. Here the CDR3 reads CASSSSDSPTYEQYF. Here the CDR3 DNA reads TGTGCCAGCAGCTCCAGCGACAGCCCAACCTACGAGCAGTACTTC.

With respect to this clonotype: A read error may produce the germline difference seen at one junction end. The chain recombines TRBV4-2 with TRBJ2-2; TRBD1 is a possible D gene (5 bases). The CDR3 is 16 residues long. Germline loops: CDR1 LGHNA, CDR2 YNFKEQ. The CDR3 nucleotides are TGTGTCAGCAGCCAAGATCCAGGGTCGGACACCGGGGAGCTGTTTTTT. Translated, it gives CVSSQDPGSDTGELFF.

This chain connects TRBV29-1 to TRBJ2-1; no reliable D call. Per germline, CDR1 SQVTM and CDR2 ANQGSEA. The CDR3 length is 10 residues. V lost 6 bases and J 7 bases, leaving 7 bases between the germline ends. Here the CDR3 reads CSVMVNEQFF. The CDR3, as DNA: TGCAGCGTAATGGTGAATGAGCAGTTCTTC.

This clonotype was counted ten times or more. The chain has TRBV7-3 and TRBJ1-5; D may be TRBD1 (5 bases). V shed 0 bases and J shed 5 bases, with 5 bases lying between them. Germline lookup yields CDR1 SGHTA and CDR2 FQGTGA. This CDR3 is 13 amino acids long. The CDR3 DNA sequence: TGTGCCAGCAGCTTAACCAGGGATCAGCCCCAGCATTTT. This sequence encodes CASSLTRDQPQHF. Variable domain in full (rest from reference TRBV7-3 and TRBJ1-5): GAGVSQTPSNKVTEKGKYVELRCDPISGHTALYWYRQSLGQGPEFLIYFQGTGAADDSGLPNDRFFAVRPEGSVSTLKIQRTERGDSAVYLCASSLTRDQPQHFGDGTRLSIL.

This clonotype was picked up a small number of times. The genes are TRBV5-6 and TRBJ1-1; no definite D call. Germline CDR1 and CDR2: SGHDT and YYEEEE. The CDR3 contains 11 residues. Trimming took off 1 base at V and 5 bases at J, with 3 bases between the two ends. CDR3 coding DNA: TGTGCCAGCAGCTTGCGGACTGAAGCTTTCTTT. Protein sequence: CASSLRTEAFF.

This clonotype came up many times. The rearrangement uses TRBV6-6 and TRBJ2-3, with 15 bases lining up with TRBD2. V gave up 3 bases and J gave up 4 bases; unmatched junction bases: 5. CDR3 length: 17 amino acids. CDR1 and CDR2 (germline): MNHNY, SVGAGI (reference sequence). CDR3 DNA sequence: TGTGCCAGCAGTTATCCCCGGACTAGCGGGGGGGCAGATACGCAGTATTTT. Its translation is CASSYPRTSGGADTQYF.

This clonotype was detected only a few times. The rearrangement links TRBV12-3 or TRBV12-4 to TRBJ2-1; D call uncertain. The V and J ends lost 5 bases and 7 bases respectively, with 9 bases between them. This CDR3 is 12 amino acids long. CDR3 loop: CASSQTPNEQFF. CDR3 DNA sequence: TGTGCCAGCAGTCAAACGCCGAATGAGCAGTTCTTC.

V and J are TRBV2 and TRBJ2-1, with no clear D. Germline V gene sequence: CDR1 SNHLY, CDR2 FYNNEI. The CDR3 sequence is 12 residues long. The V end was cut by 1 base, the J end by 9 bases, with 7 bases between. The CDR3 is CASSEGGLEQFF. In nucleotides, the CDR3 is TGTGCCAGCAGTGAAGGGGGTCTTGAGCAGTTCTTC.

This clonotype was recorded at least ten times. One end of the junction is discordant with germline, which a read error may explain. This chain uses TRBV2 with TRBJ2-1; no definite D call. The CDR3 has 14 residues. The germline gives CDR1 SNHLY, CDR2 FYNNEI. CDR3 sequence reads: CANSEVATWNEQFF. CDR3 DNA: TGTGCCAACAGTGAAGTGGCGACGTGGAATGAGCAGTTCTTC.

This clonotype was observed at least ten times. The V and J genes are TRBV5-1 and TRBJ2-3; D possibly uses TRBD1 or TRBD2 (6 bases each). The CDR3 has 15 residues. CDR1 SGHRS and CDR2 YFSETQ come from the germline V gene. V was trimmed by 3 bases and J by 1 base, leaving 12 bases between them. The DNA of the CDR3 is TGCGCCAGCAGCTCGGGGGCTAGCGGCACAGATACGCAGTATTTT. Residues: CASSSGASGTDTQYF.

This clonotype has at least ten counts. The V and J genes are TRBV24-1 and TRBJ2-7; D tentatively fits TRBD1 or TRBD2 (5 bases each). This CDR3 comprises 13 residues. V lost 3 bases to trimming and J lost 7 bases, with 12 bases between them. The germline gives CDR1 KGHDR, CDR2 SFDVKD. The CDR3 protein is CATSDTSGGEQYF. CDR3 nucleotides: TGTGCCACCAGTGATACCTCTGGGGGTGAGCAGTACTTC.

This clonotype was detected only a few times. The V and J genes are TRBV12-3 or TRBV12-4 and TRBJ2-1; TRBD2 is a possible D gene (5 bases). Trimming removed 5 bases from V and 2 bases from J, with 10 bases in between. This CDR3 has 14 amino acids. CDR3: CASSQTSPYNEQFF. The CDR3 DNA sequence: TGTGCCAGCAGTCAAACTAGTCCCTACAATGAGCAGTTCTTC.

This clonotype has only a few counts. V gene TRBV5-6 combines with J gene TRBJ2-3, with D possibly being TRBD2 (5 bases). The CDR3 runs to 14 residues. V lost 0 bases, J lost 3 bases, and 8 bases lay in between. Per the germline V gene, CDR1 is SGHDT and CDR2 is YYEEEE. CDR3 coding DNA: TGTGCCAGCAGCTTGGCAGCGGAAACAGATACGCAGTATTTT. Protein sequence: CASSLAAETDTQYF. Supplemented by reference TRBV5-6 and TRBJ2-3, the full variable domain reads DAGVTQSPTHLIKTRGQQVTLRCSPKSGHDTVSWYQQALGQGPQFIFQYYEEEERQRGNFPDRFSGHQFPNYSSELNVNALLLGDSALYLCASSLAAETDTQYFGPGTRLTVL.

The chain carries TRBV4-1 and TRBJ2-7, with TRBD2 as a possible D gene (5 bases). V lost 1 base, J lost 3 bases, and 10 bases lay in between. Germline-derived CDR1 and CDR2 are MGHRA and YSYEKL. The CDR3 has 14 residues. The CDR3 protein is CASSQAPEGYEQYF. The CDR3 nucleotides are TGCGCCAGCAGCCAAGCCCCCGAGGGCTACGAGCAGTACTTC.

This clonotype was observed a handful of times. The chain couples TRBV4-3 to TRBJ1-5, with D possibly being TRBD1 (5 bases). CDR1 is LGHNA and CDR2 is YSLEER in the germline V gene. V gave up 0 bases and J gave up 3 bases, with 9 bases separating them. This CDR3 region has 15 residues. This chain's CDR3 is CASSQDGALNQPQHF. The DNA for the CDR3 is TGCGCCAGCAGCCAAGATGGGGCACTCAATCAGCCCCAGCATTTT.

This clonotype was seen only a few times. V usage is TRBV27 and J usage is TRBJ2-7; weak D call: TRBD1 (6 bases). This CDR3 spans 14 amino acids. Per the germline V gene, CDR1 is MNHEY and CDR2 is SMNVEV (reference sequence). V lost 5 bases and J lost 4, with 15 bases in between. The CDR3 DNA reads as TGTGCCAGCAGTACAGGGCCTCCCTTTTACGAGCAGTACTTC. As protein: CASSTGPPFYEQYF.

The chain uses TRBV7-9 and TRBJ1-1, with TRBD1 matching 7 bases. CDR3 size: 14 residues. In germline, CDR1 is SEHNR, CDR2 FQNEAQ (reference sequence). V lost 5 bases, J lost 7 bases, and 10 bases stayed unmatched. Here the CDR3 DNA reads TGTGCCAGCAGCCTCGGACAGGCAAGGGGTGAAGCTTTCTTT. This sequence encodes CASSLGQARGEAFF.

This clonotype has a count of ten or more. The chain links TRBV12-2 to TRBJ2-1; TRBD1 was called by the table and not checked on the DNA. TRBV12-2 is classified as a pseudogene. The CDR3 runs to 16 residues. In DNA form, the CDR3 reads TGTGCAAGTCGCTCCTGGACAGGCTTTTGGGACAATGAGCAGTTCTTC. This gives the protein CASRSWTGFWDNEQFF.

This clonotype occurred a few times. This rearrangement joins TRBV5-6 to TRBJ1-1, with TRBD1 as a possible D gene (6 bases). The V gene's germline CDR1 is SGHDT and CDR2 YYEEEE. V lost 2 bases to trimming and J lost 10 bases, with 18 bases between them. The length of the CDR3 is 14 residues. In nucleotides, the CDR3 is TGTGCCAGCAGCTTAGCGGGGGCACTAAGATCAGCTTTCTTT. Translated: CASSLAGALRSAFF.

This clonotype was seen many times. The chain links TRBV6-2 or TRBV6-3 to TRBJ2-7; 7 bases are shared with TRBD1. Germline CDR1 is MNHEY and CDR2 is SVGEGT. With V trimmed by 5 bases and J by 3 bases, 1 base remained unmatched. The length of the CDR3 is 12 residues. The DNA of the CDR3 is TGTGCCAGCAGTGGACAGGTCTACGAGCAGTACTTC. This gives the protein CASSGQVYEQYF.